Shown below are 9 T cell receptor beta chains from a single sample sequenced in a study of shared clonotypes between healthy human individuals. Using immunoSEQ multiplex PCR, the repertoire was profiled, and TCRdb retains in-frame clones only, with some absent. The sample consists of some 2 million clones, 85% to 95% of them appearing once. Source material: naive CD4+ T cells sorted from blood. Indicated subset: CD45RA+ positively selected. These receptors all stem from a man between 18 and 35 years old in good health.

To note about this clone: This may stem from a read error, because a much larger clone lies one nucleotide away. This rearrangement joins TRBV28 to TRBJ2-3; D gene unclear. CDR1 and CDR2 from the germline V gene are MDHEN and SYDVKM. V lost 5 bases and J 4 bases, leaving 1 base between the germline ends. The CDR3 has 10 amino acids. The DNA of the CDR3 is TGTGCCAGCAGTGCAGATACGCAGTATTTT. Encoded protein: CASSADTQYF.

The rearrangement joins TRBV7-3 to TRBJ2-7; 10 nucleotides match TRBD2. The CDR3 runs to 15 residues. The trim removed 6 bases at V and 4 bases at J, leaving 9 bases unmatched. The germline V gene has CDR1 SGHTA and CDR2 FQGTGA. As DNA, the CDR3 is TGTGCCAGCAGGATTAGCGGGGGGTCTAGTTACGAGCAGTACTTC. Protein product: CASRISGGSSYEQYF.

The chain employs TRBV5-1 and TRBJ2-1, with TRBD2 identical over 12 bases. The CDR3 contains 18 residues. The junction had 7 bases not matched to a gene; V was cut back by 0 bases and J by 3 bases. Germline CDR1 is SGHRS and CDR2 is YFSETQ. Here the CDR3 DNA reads TGCGCCAGCAGCTTGGGGACTAGCGGGAATGCGCTCTACAATGAGCAGTTCTTC. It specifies CASSLGTSGNALYNEQFF.

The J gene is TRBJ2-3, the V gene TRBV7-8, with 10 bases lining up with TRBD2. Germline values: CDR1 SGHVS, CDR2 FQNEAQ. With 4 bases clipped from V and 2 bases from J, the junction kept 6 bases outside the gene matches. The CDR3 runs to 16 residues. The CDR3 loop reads CASSSMGLANTDTQYF. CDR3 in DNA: TGTGCCAGCAGCTCAATGGGACTAGCGAACACAGATACGCAGTATTTT.

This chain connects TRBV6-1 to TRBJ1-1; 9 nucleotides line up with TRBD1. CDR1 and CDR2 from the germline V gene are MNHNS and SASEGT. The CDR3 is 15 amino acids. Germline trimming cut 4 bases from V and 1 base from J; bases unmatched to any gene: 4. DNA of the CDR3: TGTGCCAGCAGTGTAACAGGGGGCCCGAACACTGAAGCTTTCTTT. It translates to CASSVTGGPNTEAFF.

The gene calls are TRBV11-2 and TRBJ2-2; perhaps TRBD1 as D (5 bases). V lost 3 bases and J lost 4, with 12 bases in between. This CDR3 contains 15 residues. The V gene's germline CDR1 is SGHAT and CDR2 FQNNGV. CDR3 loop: CASSFVGVLTGELFF. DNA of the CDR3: TGTGCCAGCAGCTTTGTAGGGGTCCTCACCGGGGAGCTGTTTTTT.

The CDR3 reads CAWSPGTSGANVLTF. DNA for the CDR3: TGTGCCTGGAGTCCCGGGACCTCTGGGGCCAACGTCCTGACTTTC. V and J are TRBV30 and TRBJ2-6, with D perhaps being TRBD1 or TRBD2 (5 bases each). This CDR3 is built from 15 residues. The V end lost 2 bases, the J end lost 0 bases, and 8 bases lay between the germline ends. CDR1 GTSNPN and CDR2 SVGIG come from the germline V gene (reference sequence).

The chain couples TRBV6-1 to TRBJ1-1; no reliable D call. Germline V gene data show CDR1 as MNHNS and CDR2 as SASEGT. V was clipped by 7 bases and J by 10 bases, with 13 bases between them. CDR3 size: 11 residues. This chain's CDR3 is CASKESSGAFF. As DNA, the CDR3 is TGTGCCAGCAAAGAATCCTCGGGAGCTTTCTTT.

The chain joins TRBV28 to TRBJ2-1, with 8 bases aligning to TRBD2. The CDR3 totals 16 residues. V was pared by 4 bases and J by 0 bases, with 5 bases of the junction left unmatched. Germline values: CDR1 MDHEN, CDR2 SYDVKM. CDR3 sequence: CASSSHSGNSYNEQFF. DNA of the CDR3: TGTGCCAGCAGTTCCCATAGCGGGAACTCCTACAATGAGCAGTTCTTC. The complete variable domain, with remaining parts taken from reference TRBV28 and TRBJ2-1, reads DVKVTQSSRYLVKRTGEKVFLECVQDMDHENMFWYRQDPGLGLRLIYFSYDVKMKEKGDIPEGYSVSREKKERFSLILESASTNQTSMYLCASSSHSGNSYNEQFFGPGTRLTVL.